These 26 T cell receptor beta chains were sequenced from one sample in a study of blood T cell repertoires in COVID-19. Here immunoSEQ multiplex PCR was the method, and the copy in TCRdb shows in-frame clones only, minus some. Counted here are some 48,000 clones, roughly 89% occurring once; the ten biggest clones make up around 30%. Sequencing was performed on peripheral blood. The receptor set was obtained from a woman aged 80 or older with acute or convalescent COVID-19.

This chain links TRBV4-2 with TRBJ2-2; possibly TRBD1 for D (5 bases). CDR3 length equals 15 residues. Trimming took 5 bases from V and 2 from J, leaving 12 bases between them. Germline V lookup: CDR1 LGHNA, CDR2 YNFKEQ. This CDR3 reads CASSAGRSNTGELFF. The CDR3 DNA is TGTGCCAGCAGCGCAGGGCGGTCAAACACCGGGGAGCTGTTTTTT.

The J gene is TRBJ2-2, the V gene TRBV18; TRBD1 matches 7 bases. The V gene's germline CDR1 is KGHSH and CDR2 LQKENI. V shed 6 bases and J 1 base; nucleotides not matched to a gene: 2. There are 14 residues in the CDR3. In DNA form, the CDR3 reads TGTGCCAGCTCTCGGGACAGGAACACCGGGGAGCTGTTTTTT. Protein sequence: CASSRDRNTGELFF.

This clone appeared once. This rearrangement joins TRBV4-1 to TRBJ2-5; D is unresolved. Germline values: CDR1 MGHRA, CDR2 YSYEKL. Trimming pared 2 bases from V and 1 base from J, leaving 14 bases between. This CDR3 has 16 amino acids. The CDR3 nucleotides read TGCGCCAGCAGCCAACTACAACGGAGTCCCCAAGAGACCCAGTACTTC. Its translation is CASSQLQRSPQETQYF.

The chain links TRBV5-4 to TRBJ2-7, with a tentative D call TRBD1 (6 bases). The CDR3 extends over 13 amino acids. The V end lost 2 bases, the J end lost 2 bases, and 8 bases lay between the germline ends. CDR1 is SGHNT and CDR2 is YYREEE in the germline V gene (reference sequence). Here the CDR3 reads CASSFGQTYEQYF. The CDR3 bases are TGTGCCAGCAGCTTCGGACAGACCTACGAGCAGTACTTC.

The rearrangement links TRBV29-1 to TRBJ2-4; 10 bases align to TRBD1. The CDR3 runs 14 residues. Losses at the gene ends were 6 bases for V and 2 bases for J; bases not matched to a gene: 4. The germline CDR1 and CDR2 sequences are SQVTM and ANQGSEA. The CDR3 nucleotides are TGCAGCGTCCCGGGACAGGGGACCAAAAACATTCAGTACTTC. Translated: CSVPGQGTKNIQYF.

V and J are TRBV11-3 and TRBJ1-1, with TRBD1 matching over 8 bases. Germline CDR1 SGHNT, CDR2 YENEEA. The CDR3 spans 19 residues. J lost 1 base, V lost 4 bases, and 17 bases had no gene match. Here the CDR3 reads CASSYRQGWALTANTEAFF. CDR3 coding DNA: TGTGCCAGCAGCTACCGACAGGGGTGGGCTTTGACGGCGAACACTGAAGCTTTCTTT.

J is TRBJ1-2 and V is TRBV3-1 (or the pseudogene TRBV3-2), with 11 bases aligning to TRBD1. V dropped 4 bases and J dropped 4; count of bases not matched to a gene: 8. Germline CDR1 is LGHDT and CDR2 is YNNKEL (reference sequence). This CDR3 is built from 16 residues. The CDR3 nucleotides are TGTGCCAGCAGCCCTAGGACAGGGGGCGCGGGCTATGGCTACACCTTC. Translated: CASSPRTGGAGYGYTF.

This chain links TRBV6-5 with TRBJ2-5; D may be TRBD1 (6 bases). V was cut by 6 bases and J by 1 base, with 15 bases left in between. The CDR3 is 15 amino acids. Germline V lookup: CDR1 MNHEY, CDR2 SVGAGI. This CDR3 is CASSPTVGAQETQYF. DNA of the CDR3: TGTGCCAGCAGCCCGACCGTGGGGGCCCAAGAGACCCAGTACTTC.

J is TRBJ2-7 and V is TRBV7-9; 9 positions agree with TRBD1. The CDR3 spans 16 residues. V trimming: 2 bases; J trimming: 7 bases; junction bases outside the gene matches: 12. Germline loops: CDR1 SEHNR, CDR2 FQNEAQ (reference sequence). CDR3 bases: TGTGCCAGCAGCTTATCATCCGGGACAGGGCACGATGAGCAGTACTTC. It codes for CASSLSSGTGHDEQYF.

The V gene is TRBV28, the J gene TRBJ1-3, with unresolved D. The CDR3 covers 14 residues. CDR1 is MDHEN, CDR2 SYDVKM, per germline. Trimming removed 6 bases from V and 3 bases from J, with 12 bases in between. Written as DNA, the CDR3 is TGTGCCAGCAGGCCACCGGGAGGTGGAAACACCATATATTTT. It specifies CASRPPGGGNTIYF.

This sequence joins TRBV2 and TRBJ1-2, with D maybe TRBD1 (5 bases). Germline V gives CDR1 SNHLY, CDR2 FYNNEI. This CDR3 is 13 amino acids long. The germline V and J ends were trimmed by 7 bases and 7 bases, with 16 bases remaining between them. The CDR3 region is CASTPRGGTGYTF. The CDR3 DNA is TGTGCCAGCACTCCGCGGGGGGGGACTGGCTACACCTTC.

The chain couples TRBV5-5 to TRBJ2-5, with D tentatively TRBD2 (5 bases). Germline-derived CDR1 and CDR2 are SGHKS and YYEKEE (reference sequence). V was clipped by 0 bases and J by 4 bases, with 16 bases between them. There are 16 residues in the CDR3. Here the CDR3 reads CASSLVIGNSGETQYF. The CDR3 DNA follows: TGTGCCAGCAGCTTGGTTATAGGGAACAGCGGAGAGACCCAGTACTTC.

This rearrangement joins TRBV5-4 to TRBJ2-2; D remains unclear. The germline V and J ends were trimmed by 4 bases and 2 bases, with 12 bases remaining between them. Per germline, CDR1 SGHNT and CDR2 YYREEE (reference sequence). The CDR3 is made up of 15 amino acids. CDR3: CASSPGGRNTGELFF. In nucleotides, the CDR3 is TGTGCCAGCAGCCCCGGCGGCAGAAACACCGGGGAGCTGTTTTTT.

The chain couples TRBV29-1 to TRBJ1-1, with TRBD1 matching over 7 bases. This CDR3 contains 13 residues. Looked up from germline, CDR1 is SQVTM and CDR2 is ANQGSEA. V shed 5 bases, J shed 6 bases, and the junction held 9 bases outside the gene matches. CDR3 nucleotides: TGCAGCGTTTACGGGGGCAGGGGGTCTGAAGCTTTCTTT. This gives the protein CSVYGGRGSEAFF.

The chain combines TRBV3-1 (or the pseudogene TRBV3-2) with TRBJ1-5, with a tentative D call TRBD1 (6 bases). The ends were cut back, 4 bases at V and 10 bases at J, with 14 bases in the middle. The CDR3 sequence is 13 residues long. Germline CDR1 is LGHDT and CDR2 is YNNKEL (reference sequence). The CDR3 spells CASSLGSGVPQHF. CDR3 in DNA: TGTGCCAGCAGCCTCGGATCAGGGGTACCCCAGCATTTT.

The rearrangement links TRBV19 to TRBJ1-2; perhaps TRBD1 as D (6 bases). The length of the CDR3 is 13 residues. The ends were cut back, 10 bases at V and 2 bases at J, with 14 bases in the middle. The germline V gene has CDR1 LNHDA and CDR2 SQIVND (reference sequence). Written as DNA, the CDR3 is TGTGCCACTTCCCAGGGGATCAACTATGGCTACACCTTC. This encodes CATSQGINYGYTF. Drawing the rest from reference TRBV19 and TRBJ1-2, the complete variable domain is DGGITQSPKYLFRKEGQNVTLSCEQNLNHDAMYWYRQDPGQGLRLIYYSQIVNDFQKGDIAEGYSVSREKKESFPLTVTSAQKNPTAFYLCATSQGINYGYTFGSGTRLTVV.

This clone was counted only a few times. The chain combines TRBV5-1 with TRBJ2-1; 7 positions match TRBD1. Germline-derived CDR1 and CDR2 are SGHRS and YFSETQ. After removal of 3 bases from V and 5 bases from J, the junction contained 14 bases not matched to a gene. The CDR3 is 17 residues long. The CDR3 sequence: CASSSRGTKGADNEQFF. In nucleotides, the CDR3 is TGCGCCAGCAGCTCTAGGGGGACGAAGGGGGCCGACAATGAGCAGTTCTTC.

The CDR3, as DNA: TGTGCCAGCAGCTTAGGAGCCACAGGGGGCTTCGCCCGGGACACTGAAGCTTTCTTT. It specifies CASSLGATGGFARDTEAFF. This chain joins TRBV13 and TRBJ1-1; 9 positions agree with TRBD1. The CDR3 runs to 19 residues. Germline lookup yields CDR1 PRHDT and CDR2 FYEKMQ (reference sequence). V dropped 0 bases and J dropped 3; count of bases not matched to a gene: 14.

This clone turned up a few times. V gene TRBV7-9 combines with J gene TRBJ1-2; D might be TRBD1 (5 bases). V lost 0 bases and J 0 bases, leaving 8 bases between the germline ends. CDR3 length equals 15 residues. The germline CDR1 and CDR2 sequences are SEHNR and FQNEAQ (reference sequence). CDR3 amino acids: CASSLAGGTNYGYTF. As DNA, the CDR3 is TGTGCCAGCAGCTTAGCTGGGGGGACTAACTATGGCTACACCTTC.

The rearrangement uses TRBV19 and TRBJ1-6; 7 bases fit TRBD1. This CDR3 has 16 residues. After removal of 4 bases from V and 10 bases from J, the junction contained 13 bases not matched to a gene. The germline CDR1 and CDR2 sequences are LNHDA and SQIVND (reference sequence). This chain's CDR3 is CASSTAANSGGSPLHF. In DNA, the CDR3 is TGTGCCAGTAGTACAGCCGCGAACTCAGGGGGATCACCCCTCCACTTT.

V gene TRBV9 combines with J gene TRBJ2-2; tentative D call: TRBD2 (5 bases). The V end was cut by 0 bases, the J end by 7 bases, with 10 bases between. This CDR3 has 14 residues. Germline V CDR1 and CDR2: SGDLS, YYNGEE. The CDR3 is CASSVDLSGGELFF. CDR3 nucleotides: TGTGCCAGCAGCGTAGATCTAAGCGGCGGGGAGCTGTTTTTT. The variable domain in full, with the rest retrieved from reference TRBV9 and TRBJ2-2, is DSGVTQTPKHLITATGQRVTLRCSPRSGDLSVYWYQQSLDQGLQFLIQYYNGEERAKGNILERFSAQQFPDLHSELNLSSLELGDSALYFCASSVDLSGGELFFGEGSRLTVL.

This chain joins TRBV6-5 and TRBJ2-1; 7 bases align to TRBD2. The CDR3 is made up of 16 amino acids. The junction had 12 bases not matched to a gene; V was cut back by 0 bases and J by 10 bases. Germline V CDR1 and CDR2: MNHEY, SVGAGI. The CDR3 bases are TGTGCCAGCAGTTACTCGATGACGGGGGGAAGGAACGAGCAGTTCTTC. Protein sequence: CASSYSMTGGRNEQFF.

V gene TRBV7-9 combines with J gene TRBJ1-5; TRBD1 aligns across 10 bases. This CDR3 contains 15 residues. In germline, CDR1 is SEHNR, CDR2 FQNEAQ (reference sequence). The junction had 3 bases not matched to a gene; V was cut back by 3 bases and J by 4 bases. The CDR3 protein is CASSFAGQGNQPQHF. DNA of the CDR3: TGTGCCAGCAGCTTTGCGGGACAGGGGAATCAGCCCCAGCATTTT. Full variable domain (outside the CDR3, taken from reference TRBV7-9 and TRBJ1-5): DTGVSQNPRHKITKRGQNVTFRCDPISEHNRLYWYRQTLGQGPEFLTYFQNEAQLEKSRLLSDRFSAERPKGSFSTLEIQRTEQGDSAMYLCASSFAGQGNQPQHFGDGTRLSIL.

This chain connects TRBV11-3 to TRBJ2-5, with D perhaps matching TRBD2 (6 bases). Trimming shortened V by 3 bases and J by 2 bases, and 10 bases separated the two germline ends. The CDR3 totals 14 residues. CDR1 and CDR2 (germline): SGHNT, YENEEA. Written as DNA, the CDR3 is TGTGCCAGCAGCTTGGGCGGGACTCAAGAGACCCAGTACTTC. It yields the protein CASSLGGTQETQYF. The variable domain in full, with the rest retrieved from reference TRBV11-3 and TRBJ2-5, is EAGVVQSPRYKIIEKKQPVAFWCNPISGHNTLYWYLQNLGQGPELLIRYENEEAVDDSQLPKDRFSAERLKGVDSTLKIQPAELGDSAVYLCASSLGGTQETQYFGPGTRLLVL.

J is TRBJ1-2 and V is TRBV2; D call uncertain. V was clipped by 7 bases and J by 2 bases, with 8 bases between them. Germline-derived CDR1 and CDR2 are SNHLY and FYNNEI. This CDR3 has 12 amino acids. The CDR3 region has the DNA TGTGCCAGCACGACGGGGAACTATGGCTACACCTTC. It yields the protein CASTTGNYGYTF.

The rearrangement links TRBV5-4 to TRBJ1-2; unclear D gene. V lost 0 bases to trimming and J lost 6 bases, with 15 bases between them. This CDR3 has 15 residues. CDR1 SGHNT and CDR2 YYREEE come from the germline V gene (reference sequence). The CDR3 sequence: CASSLGSRFYDGYTF. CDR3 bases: TGTGCCAGCAGCTTGGGGTCCAGGTTCTACGATGGCTACACCTTC.